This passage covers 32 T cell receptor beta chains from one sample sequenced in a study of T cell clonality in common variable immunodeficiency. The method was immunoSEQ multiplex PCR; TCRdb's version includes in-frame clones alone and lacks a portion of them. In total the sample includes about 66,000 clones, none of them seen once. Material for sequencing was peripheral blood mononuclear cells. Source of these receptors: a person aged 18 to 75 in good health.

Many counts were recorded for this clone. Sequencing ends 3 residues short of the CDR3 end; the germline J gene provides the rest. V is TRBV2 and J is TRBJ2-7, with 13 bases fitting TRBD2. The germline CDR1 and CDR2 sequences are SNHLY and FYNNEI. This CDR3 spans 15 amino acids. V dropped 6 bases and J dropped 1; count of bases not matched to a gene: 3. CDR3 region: CASRWTSGSSYEQYF. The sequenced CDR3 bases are TGTGCCAGCAGGTGGACTAGCGGGAGTTCCTACGAG.

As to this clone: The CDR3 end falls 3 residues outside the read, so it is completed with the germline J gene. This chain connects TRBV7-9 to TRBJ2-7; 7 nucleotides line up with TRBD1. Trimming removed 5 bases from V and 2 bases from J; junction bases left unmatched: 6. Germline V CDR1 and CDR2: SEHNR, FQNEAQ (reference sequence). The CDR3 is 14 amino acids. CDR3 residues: CASSITGAAYEQYF. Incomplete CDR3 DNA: TGTGCCAGCAGCATAACAGGGGCCGCCTACGAG.

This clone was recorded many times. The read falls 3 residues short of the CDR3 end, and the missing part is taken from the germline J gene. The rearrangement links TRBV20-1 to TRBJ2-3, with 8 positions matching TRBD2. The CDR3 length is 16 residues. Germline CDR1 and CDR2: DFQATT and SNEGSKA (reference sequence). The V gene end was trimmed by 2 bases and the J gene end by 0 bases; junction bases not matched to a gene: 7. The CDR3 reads CSARPLAGTSTDTQYF. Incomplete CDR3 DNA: TGCAGTGCTAGACCATTAGCGGGGACTAGCACAGATACG.

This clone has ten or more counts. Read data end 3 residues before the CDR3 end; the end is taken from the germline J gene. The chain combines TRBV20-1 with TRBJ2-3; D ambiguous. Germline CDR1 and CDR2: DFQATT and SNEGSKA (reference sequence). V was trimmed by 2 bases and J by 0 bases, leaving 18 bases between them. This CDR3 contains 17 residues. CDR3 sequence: CSARIPDFFISTDTQYF. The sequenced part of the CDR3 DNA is TGCAGTGCTAGAATCCCCGACTTCTTTATTAGCACAGATACG.

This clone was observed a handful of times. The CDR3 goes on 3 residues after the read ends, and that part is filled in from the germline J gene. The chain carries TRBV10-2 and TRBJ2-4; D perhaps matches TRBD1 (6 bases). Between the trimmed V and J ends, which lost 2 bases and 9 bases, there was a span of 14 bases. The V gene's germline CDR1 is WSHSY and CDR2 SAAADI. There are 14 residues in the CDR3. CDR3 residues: CASSEENRVGIQYF. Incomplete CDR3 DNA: TGCGCCAGCAGTGAGGAGAACAGGGTCGGCATT.

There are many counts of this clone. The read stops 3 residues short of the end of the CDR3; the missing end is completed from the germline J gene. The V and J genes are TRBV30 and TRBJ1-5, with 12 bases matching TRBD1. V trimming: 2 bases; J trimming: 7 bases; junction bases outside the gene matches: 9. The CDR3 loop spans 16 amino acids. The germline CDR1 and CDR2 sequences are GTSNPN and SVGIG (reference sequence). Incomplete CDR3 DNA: TGTGCCTGGAGTAGCCCTTGGGACAGGGGGCGGCAGCCC. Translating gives CAWSSPWDRGRQP. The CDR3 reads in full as CAWSSPWDRGRQPQHF.

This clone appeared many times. The CDR3: CASSGTGDDNQPQHF. The CDR3 DNA, read in part, is TGTGCCAGCTCCGGGACAGGGGACGACAATCAGCCC. V gene TRBV18 combines with J gene TRBJ1-5; 10 nucleotides align to TRBD1. The CDR3 is cut off 3 residues early in the read; its end comes from the germline J gene. The germline CDR1 and CDR2 sequences are KGHSH and LQKENI. Trimming took 6 bases from V and 3 from J; bases not matched to a gene: 5. The length of the CDR3 is 15 residues.

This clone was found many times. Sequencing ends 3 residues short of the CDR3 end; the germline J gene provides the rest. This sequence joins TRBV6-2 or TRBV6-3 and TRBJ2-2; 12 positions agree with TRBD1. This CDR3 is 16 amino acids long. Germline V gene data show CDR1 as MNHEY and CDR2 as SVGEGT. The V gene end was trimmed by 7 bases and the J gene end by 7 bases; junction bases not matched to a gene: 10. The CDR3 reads CASTQGDRGPDGELFF. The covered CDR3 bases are TGTGCCAGCACCCAGGGGGACAGGGGGCCTGACGGGGAG.

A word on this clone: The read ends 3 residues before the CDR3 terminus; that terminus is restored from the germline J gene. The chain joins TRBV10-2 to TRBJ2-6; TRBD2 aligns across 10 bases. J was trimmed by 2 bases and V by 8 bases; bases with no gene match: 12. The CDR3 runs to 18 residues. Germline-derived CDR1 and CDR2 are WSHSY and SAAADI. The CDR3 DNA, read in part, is TGCGCCAGCCGAGCGGAACTAGCGGGGATAACTGGGGCCAACGTC. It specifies CASRAELAGITGANV. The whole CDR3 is CASRAELAGITGANVLTF.

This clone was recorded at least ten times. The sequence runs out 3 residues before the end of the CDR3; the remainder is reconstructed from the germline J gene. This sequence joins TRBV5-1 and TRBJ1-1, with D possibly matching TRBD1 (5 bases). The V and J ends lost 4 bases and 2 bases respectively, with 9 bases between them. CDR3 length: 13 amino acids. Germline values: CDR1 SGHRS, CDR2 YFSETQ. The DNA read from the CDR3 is TGCGCCAGCAGCACCACAGGTAACACTGAA. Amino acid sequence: CASSTTGNTE. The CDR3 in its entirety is CASSTTGNTEAFF. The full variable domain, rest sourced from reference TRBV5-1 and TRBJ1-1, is KAGVTQTPRYLIKTRGQQVTLSCSPISGHRSVSWYQQTPGQGLQFLFEYFSETQRNKGNFPGRFSGRQFSNSRSEMNVSTLELGDSALYLCASSTTGNTEAFFGQGTRLTVV.

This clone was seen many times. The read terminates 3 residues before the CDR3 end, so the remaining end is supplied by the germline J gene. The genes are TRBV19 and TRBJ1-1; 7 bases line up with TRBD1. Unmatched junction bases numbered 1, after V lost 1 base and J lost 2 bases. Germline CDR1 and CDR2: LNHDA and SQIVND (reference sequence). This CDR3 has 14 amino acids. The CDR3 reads CASSIAGGNTEAFF. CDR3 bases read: TGTGCCAGTAGTATAGCAGGGGGTAACACTGAA.

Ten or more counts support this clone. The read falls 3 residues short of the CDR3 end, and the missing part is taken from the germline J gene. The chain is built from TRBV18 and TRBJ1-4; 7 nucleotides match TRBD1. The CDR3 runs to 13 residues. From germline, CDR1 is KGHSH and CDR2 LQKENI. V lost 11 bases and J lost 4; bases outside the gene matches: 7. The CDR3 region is CAGRTGDNEKLFF. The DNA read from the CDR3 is TGTGCCGGGCGGACAGGCGATAATGAAAAA. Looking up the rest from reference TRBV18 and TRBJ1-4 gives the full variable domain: NAGVMQNPRHLVRRRGQEARLRCSPMKGHSHVYWYRQLPEEGLKFMVYLQKENIIDESGMPKERFSAEFPKEGPSILRIQQVVRGDSAAYFCAGRTGDNEKLFFGSGTQLSVL.

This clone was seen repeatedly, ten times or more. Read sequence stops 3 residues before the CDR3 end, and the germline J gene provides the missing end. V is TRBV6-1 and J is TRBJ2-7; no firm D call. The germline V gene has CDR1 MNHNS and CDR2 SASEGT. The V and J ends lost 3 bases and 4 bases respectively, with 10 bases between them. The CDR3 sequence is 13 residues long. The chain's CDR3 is CASSDPRWYEQYF. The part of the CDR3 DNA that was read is TGTGCCAGCAGTGACCCCAGGTGGTACGAG.

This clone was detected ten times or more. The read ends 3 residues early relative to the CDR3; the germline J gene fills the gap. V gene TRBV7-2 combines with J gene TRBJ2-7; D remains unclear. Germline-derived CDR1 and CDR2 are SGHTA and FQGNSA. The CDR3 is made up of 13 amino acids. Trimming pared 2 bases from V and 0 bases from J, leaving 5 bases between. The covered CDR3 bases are TGTGCCAGCAGCTTACAACTCTCCTACGAG. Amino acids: CASSLQLSYE. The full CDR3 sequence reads CASSLQLSYEQYF.

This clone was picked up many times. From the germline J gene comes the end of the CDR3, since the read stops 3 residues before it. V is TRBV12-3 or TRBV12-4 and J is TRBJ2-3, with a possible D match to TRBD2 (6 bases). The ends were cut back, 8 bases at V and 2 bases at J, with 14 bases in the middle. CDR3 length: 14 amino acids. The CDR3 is CASGGRINTDTQYF. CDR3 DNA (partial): TGTGCCAGCGGAGGGCGAATAAACACAGATACG.

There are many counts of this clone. CDR3: CASSSSFADTQYF. The sequenced part of the CDR3 DNA is TGTGCCAGCAGCTCCTCCTTCGCAGATACG. The chain joins TRBV7-9 to TRBJ2-3; D not certain. The CDR3 goes on 3 residues after the read ends, and that part is filled in from the germline J gene. CDR1 is SEHNR and CDR2 is FQNEAQ in the germline V gene (reference sequence). V was pared by 4 bases and J by 4 bases, with 9 bases between. The CDR3 runs 13 residues.

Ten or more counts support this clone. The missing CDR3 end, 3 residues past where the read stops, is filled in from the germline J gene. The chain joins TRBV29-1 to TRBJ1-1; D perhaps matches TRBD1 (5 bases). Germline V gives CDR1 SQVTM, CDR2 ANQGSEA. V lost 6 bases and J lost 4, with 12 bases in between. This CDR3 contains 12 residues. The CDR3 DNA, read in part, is TGCAGCGTACTCACGGGGGGCACTGAA. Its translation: CSVLTGGTE. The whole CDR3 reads CSVLTGGTEAFF.

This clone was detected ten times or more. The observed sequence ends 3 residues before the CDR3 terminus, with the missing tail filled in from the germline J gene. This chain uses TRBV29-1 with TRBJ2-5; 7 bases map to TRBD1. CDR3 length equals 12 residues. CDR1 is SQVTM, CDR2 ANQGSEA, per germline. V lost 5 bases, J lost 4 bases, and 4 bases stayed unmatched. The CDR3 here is CSVRTGGETQYF. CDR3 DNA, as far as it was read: TGCAGCGTTAGGACAGGCGGAGAGACC.

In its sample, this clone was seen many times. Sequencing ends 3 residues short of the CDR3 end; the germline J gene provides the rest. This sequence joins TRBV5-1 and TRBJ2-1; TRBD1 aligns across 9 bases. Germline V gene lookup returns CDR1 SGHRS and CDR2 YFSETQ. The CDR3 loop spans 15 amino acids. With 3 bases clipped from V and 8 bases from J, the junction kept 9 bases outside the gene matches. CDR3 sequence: CASSSSPGTGYEQFF. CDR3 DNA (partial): TGCGCCAGCAGCTCAAGCCCCGGGACAGGGTATGAG.

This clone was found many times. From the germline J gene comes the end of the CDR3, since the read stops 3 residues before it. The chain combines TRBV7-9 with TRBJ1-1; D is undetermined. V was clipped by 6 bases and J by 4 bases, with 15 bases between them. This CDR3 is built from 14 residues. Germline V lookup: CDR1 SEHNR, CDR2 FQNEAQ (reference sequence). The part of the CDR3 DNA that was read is TGTGCCAGCAGTTCCCTTTCGGCGGCCACTGAA. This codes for CASSSLSAATE. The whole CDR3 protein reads CASSSLSAATEAFF.

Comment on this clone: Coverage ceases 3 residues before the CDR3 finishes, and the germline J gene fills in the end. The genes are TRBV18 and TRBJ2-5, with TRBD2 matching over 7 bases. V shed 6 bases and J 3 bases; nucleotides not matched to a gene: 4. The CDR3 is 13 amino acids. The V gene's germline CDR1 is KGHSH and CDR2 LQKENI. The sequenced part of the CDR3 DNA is TGTGCCAGCTCGTTTGCGGGAGAAGAGACC. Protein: CASSFAGEET. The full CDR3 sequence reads CASSFAGEETQYF.

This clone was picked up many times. The CDR3 sequence: CAWKGYGKLFF. Partial CDR3 DNA: TGTGCCTGGAAAGGGTACGGAAAA. The V call is TRBV30, the J call TRBJ1-4; unclear D gene. The CDR3 goes on 3 residues after the read ends, and that part is filled in from the germline J gene. CDR1 and CDR2 (germline): GTSNPN, SVGIG (reference sequence). Trimming pared 4 bases from V and 10 bases from J, leaving 10 bases between. The CDR3 consists of 11 residues.

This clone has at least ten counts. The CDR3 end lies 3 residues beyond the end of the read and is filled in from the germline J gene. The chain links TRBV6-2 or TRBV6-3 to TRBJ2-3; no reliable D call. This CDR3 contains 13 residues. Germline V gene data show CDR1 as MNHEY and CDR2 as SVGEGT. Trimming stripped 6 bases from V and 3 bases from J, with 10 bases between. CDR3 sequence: CASRPPATDTQYF. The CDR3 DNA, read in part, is TGTGCCAGCAGGCCACCAGCGACAGATACG.

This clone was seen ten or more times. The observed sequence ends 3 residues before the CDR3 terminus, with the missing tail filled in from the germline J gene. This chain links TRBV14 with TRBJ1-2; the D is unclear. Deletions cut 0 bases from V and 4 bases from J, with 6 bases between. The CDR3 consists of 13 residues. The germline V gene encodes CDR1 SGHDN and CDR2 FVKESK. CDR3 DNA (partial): TGTGCCAGCAGCCAAGATAGTCTCTATGGC. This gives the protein CASSQDSLYG. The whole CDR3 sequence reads CASSQDSLYGYTF.

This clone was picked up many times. CDR3 region: CSARVAGYNEQFF. The sequenced CDR3 bases are TGCAGTGCTAGGGTAGCGGGATACAATGAG. The chain couples TRBV20-1 to TRBJ2-1; 8 bases fit TRBD2. The read ends 3 residues before the CDR3 terminus; that terminus is restored from the germline J gene. CDR3 length: 13 amino acids. Germline lookup yields CDR1 DFQATT and CDR2 SNEGSKA (reference sequence). The V and J ends lost 3 bases and 4 bases, in that order; junction bases with no gene match: 2.

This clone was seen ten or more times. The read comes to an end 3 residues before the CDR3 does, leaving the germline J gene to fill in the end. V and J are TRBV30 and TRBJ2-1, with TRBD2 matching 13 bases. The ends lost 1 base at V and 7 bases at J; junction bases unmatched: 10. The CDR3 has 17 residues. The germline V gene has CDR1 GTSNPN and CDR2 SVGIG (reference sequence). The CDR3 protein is CAWSGGTSGTARNEQFF. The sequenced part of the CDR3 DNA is TGTGCCTGGAGTGGGGGGACTAGCGGGACGGCTAGGAATGAG.

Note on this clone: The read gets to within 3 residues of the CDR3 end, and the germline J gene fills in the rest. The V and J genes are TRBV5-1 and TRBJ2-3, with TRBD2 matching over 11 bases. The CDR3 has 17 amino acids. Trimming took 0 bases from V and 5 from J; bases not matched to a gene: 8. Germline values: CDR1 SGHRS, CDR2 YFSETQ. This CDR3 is CASSLALAGGWGDTQYF. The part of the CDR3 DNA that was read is TGCGCCAGCAGCTTGGCGCTAGCGGGAGGTTGGGGAGATACG.

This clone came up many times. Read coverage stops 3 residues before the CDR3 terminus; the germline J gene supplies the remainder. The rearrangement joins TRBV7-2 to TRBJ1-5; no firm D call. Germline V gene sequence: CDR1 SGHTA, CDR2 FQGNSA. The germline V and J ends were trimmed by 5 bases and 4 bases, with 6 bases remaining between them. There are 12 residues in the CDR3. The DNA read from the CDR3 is TGTGCCAGCAGCGGCCCAAATCAGCCC. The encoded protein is CASSGPNQP. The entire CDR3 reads CASSGPNQPQHF.

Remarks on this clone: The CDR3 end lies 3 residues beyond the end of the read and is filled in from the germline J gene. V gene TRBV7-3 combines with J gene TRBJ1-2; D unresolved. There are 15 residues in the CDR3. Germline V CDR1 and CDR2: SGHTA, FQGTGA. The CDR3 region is CASSFSGRPYNDYTF. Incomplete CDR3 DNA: TGTGCCAGCAGCTTCAGCGGGAGACCCTACAATGAC.

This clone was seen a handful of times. CDR3 DNA (partial): TGTGCCAGCCGAGTAGGACAGGGAGGGCCAGATACG. Its translation: CASRVGQGGPDT. In full, the CDR3 is CASRVGQGGPDTQYF. The chain employs TRBV19 and TRBJ2-3, with D possibly TRBD1 on 8 matching bases. The read is 3 residues too short to cover the CDR3 end, so that end is filled in from the germline J gene. Germline V gives CDR1 LNHDA, CDR2 SQIVND (reference sequence). The CDR3 spans 15 residues. Deletions cut 9 bases from V and 4 bases from J, with 20 bases between.

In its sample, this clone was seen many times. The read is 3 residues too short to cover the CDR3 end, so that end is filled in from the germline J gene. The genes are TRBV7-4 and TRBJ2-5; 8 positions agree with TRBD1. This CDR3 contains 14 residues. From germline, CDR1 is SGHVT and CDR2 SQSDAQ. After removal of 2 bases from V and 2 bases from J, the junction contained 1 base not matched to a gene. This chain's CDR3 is CASSLRTGQETQYF. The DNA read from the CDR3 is TGTGCCAGCAGCTTACGGACAGGGCAAGAGACC.

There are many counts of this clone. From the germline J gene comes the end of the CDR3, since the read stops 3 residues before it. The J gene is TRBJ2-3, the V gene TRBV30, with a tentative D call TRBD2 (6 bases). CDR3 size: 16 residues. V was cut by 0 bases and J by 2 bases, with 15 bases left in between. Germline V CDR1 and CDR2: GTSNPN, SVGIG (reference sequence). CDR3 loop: CAWSVAGSPPTDTQYF. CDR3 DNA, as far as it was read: TGTGCCTGGAGTGTCGCGGGGAGTCCTCCCACAGATACG. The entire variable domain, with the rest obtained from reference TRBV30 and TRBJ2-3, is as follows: SQTIHQWPATLVQPVGSPLSLECTVEGTSNPNLYWYRQAAGRGLQLLFYSVGIGQISSEVPQNLSASRPQDRQFILSSKKLLLSDSGFYLCAWSVAGSPPTDTQYFGPGTRLTVL.